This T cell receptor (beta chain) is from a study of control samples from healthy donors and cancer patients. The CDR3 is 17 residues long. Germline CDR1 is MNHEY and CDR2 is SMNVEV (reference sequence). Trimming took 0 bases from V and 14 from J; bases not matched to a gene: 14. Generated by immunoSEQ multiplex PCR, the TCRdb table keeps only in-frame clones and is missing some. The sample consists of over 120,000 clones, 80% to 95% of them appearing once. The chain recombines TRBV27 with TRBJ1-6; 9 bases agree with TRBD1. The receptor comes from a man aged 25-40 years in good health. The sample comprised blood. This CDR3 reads CASSLSLWGQGLSALHF. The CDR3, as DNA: TGTGCCAGCAGTTTATCCCTGTGGGGACAGGGTCTTTCTGCCCTCCACTTT.